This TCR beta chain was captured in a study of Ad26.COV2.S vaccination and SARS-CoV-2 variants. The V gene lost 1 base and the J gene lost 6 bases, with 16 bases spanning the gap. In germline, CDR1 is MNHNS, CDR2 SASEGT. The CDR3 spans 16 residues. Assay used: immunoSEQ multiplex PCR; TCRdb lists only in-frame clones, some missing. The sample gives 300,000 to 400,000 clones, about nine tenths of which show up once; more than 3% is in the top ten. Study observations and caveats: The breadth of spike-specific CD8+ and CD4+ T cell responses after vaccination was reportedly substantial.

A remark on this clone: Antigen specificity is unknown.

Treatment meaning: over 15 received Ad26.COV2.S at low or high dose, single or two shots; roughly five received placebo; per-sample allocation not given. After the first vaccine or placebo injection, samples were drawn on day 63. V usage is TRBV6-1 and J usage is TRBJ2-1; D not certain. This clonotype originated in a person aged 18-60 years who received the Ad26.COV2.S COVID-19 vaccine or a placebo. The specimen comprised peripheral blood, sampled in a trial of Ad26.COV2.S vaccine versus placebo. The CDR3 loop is CASSEDPRIGLNEQFF. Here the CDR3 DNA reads TGTGCCAGCAGTGAAGATCCCCGTATTGGGCTCAATGAGCAGTTCTTC.